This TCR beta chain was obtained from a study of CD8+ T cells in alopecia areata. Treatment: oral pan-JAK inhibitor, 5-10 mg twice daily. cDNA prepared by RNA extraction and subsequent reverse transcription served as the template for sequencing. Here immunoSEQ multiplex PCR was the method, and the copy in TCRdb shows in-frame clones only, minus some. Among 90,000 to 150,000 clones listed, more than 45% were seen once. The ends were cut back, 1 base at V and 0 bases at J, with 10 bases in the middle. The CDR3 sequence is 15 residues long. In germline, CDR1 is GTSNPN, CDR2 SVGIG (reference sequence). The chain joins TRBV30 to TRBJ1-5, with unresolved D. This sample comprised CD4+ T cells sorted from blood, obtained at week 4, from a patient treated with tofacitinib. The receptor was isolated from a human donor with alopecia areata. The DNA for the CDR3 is TGTGCCTGGAGTGCCCCGACCTATAGCAATCAGCCCCAGCATTTT. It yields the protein CAWSAPTYSNQPQHF. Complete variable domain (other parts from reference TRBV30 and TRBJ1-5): SQTIHQWPATLVQPVGSPLSLECTVEGTSNPNLYWYRQAAGRGLQLLFYSVGIGQISSEVPQNLSASRPQDRQFILSSKKLLLSDSGFYLCAWSAPTYSNQPQHFGDGTRLSIL.